This T cell receptor (beta chain) was found in a study of blood T cell repertoires in COVID-19. In the study overall: Samples came from the United States, Italy and Spain, spanning acute and convalescent COVID-19. PBMCs, B-cell-depleted T cells, or T cells were the source of the cDNA or gDNA that made up the material.

This clone was seen more than once but under ten times. The ends lost 6 bases at V and 9 bases at J; junction bases unmatched: 8. Germline CDR1 is MNHEY and CDR2 is SVGAGI. The CDR3 contains 14 residues. How the authors handled the data: Nucleated cell counts were estimated from reference gene primer amplification. Profiled with immunoSEQ multiplex PCR; TCRdb holds only in-frame clones, not every one. The V and J calls and clone size were taken over from that table, and D and trimming were inferred from the DNA. The sample lists some 110,000 clones, approximately 89% occurring once. This receptor was obtained from a man between 40 and 49 years old with acute or convalescent COVID-19. The chain has TRBV6-5 and TRBJ2-1; 10 bases map to TRBD2. The sequenced sample was peripheral blood. The CDR3 DNA reads as TGTGCCAGCAGCCGGACTAGCGGCCTTTCTGAGCAGTTCTTC. Translation: CASSRTSGLSEQFF.